The rows below give T cell receptor beta chains drawn from one sample of a study of T-cell reconstitution after alpha-beta-depleted transplantation in children. TCRdb reanalysed the PCR reads using MiXCR and keeps one entry per CDR3 protein. The table lists more than 40,000 distinct CDR3 sequences, around a tenth of them singletons. Material: PBMCs, mostly from graft donor cells, obtained 60 days after TCRalphabeta/CD19-depleted stem cell transplant. These receptors all stem from a male patient aged 2-15 years who had a stem cell transplant for chronic granulomatous disease, so the T cells may come from the graft donor. The CDR3 runs from the conserved cysteine through the conserved F or W. A D gene is named only where the DNA matches it firmly. Size is stated for part of the rows, as once, few or many counts, or as a class when the clone is expanded.

size	D	V	J	CDR3	DNA
many	.	TRBV11-2	TRBJ2-6	CASSLNFLGRRSSGANVLTF	TGTGCCAGCAGCTTAAACTTCTTGGGCAGGCGAAGCTCTGGGGCCAACGTCCTGACTTTC
.	.	TRBV20-1	TRBJ1-5	CCASHTGKLRGQPQHF	TGCTGTGCTAGCCACACAGGGAAACTTAGGGGTCAGCCCCAGCATTTT
.	.	TRBV6-2/TRBV6-3	TRBJ1-1	CARRSSYIGRMNTEAFF	TGTGCCAGAAGGTCCTCCTACATCGGGAGAATGAACACTGAAGCTTTCTTT
many	TRBD1	TRBV20-1	TRBJ2-7	CSAQRQGANEQYF	TGCAGTGCCCAACGACAGGGGGCCAACGAGCAGTACTTC
many	.	TRBV18	TRBJ2-7	CASSPPTDYEQYF	TGTGCCAGCTCACCACCGACGGACTACGAGCAGTACTTC
few	.	TRBV14	TRBJ2-1	CASSQATPFYNEQFF	TGTGCCAGCAGCCAAGCTACCCCATTTTACAATGAGCAGTTCTTC
many	.	TRBV7-2	TRBJ1-2	CASSLGTLPGGYTF	TGTGCCAGCAGCTTAGGGACACTCCCGGGGGGCTACACCTTC
many	TRBD2	TRBV18	TRBJ2-1	CASSPPGLAAIPSYNEQFF	TGTGCCAGCTCACCACCGGGACTAGCGGCCATTCCCTCCTACAATGAGCAGTTCTTC
many	TRBD2	TRBV19	TRBJ2-1	CASKSGLGSYNEQFF	TGTGCCAGTAAATCGGGACTAGGCTCCTACAATGAGCAGTTCTTC
many	TRBD1	TRBV20-1	TRBJ2-1	CSAILRGRGSRYVDEQFF	TGCAGTGCTATCTTAAGGGGCAGGGGGAGTAGGTATGTCGATGAGCAGTTCTTC
many	.	TRBV30	TRBJ2-1	CAWTRQISYNEQFF	TGTGCCTGGACCCGACAGATCTCCTACAATGAGCAGTTCTTC
many	.	TRBV5-1	TRBJ2-3	CASSPGGSLLGADTQYF	TGCGCCAGCAGCCCTGGGGGTTCTTTGCTAGGAGCAGATACGCAGTATTTT
many	TRBD2	TRBV7-2	TRBJ2-1	CASSFGLAEGNEQFF	TGTGCCAGCAGCTTCGGACTAGCGGAGGGTAATGAGCAGTTCTTC
many	.	TRBV6-5	TRBJ2-7	CASSSVGGVKEQYF	TGTGCCAGCAGTTCCGTTGGCGGGGTCAAGGAGCAGTACTTC
many	.	TRBV21-1	TRBJ2-1	CASSKAWTPGSYNEQFF	TGTGCCAGCAGCAAAGCATGGACACCAGGCTCCTACAATGAGCAGTTCTTC
many	.	TRBV11-2	TRBJ2-1	CASSFGGEQFF	TGTGCCAGCAGCTTCGGGGGTGAGCAGTTCTTC